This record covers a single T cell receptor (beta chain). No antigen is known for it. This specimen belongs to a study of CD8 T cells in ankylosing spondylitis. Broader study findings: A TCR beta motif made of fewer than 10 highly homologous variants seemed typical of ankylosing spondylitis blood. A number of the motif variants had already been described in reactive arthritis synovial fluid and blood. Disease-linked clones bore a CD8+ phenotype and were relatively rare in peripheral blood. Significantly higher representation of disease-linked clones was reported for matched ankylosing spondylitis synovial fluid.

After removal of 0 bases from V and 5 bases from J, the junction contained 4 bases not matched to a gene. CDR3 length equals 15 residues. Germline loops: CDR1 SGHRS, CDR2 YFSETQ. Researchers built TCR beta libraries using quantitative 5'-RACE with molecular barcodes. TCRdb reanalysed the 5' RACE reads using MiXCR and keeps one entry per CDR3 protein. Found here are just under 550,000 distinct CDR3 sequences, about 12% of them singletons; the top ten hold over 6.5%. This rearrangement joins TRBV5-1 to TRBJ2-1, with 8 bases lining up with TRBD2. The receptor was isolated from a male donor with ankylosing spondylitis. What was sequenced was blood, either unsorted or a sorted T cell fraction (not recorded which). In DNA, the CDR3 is TGCGCCAGCAGCTTGGGCGGGAGGCTCGACAATGAGCAGTTCTTC. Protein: CASSLGGRLDNEQFF.